This TCR beta chain was identified in a study of neurological immune-mediated disorders. General study findings and limits: Multiple sclerosis was found to have the least TCR clonal expansion, below healthy controls, and HTLV-1-associated myelopathy the most.

In this sample, this clonotype turned up many times. Its antigen is unknown. The CDR3 spans 14 residues. V was pared by 6 bases and J by 4 bases, with 14 bases between. Germline loops: CDR1 ENHRY, CDR2 SYGVKD. The cDNA was synthesized by means of template-switch 5'RACE, which was carried out with 10-nucleotide random UMIs. From 15-18 subjects, every sequencing run obtained over 190 million TCR-beta sequences. TCRdb analysed the 5' RACE reads with MiXCR anew, one entry per CDR3 protein. The sample includes tens of thousands of distinct CDR3 sequences, over 4.5% of them seen just once. Sorted libraries were made with some 950,000 CD4+ or CD8+ T cells.

This TCR derives from a woman aged 18-30 years with multiple sclerosis. Sequenced material: CD4+ T cells from blood. The genes are TRBV10-3 and TRBJ2-3; the D is unclear. Here the CDR3 reads CAIRRTNEADTQYF. Written as DNA, the CDR3 is TGTGCCATCAGGCGAACCAATGAAGCAGATACGCAGTATTTT.